Below are 3 T cell receptor beta chains sequenced from a single sample in a study of identical twins. Each CDR3 protein is one row after TCRdb ran MiXCR on the 5' RACE reads. The sample has 250,000 to 350,000 distinct CDR3 sequences; roughly 8.6% are singletons. This sample also belongs to another study, concerning yellow fever vaccine responses in identical twins.

Material for sequencing was CD8+ T cells sorted from blood. The receptor set was obtained from a woman under 30 in good health.

The rearrangement uses TRBV15 and TRBJ2-1, with 11 bases fitting TRBD1. Per germline, CDR1 LNHNV and CDR2 YYDKDF (reference sequence). The CDR3 loop spans 17 amino acids. With V trimmed by 3 bases and J by 3 bases, 7 bases remained unmatched. The CDR3 spells CATSRTDRGRHYNEQFF. The CDR3 DNA follows: TGTGCCACCAGCAGGACGGACAGGGGGCGACACTACAATGAGCAGTTCTTC. Looking up the rest from reference TRBV15 and TRBJ2-1 gives the full variable domain: DAMVIQNPRYQVTQFGKPVTLSCSQTLNHNVMYWYQQKSSQAPKLLFHYYDKDFNNEADTPDNFQSRRPNTSFCFLDIRSPGLGDTAMYLCATSRTDRGRHYNEQFFGPGTRLTVL.

This clonotype was found many times. The V gene is TRBV7-8, the J gene TRBJ2-7, with 13 bases fitting TRBD2. CDR1 SGHVS and CDR2 FQNEAQ come from the germline V gene. The CDR3 totals 15 residues. Trimming removed 5 bases from V and 6 bases from J; junction bases left unmatched: 7. CDR3 region: CASSLLTSGRFEQYF. CDR3 DNA sequence: TGTGCCAGCAGCCTATTGACTAGCGGGAGGTTCGAGCAGTACTTC.

The chain carries TRBV7-9 and TRBJ2-7, with 9 bases lining up with TRBD1. The V gene end was trimmed by 5 bases and the J gene end by 2 bases; junction bases not matched to a gene: 7. The CDR3 extends over 15 amino acids. Germline CDR1 and CDR2: SEHNR and FQNEAQ (reference sequence). The CDR3 is CASSPRDRDPYEQYF. For the CDR3, the DNA is TGTGCCAGCAGCCCCCGGGACAGGGATCCCTACGAGCAGTACTTC.